These 5 T cell receptor beta chains were sequenced from one sample in a study of blood T cell repertoires in COVID-19 (dated by TCRdb to about 2020). Library prep was done by the immunoSEQ multiplex PCR assay. TCRdb's version of the immuneACCESS table is confined to in-frame rearrangements and falls short of the full clone set. An unresolved V gene accounts for under half of the shortfall where checked; the remainder is of unknown origin. The sample table holds 75,000 to 90,000 clones, of which about four fifths were seen once. Of the sample, around 12% is held by the ten largest clones. What was sequenced was peripheral blood. These receptors all stem from a woman between 40 and 50 years old with active or convalescent COVID-19.

CDR3 sequence (DNA): TGCGCCAGCAGCCAAGTAGGAACAGCCTATAGCAATCAGCCCCAGCATTTT. Its translation: CASSQVGTAYSNQPQHF. V gene TRBV4-1 combines with J gene TRBJ1-5, with D hard to call. Deletions cut 1 base from V and 0 bases from J, with 13 bases between. The germline gives CDR1 MGHRA, CDR2 YSYEKL. The CDR3 loop spans 17 amino acids.

This chain's CDR3 is CSASGQGGVQPQHF. Written as DNA, the CDR3 is TGCAGTGCTAGTGGGCAGGGGGGTGTTCAGCCCCAGCATTTT. The chain has TRBV20-1 and TRBJ1-5; 7 positions agree with TRBD1. V trimming: 3 bases; J trimming: 6 bases; junction bases outside the gene matches: 8. The CDR3 is 14 amino acids. Per the germline V gene, CDR1 is DFQATT and CDR2 is SNEGSKA (reference sequence).

The chain employs TRBV6-2 or TRBV6-3 and TRBJ1-5; D remains unclear. The CDR3 totals 18 residues. CDR1 is MNHEY and CDR2 is SVGEGT in the germline V gene. Trimming pared 6 bases from V and 0 bases from J, leaving 21 bases between. This CDR3 is CASSPGSATDYSNQPQHF. In nucleotides, the CDR3 is TGTGCCAGCAGCCCCGGGTCGGCAACGGATTATAGCAATCAGCCCCAGCATTTT.

The chain uses TRBV5-1 and TRBJ2-1; 12 bases line up with TRBD2. V was pared by 4 bases and J by 5 bases, with 4 bases of the junction left unmatched. The CDR3 consists of 15 residues. Germline assignment: CDR1 SGHRS and CDR2 YFSETQ. For the CDR3, the DNA is TGCGCCAGCAGCCCAGGACTAGCGGGACACAATGAGCAGTTCTTC. Translating it yields CASSPGLAGHNEQFF. The full variable domain, completed using reference TRBV5-1 and TRBJ2-1, is KAGVTQTPRYLIKTRGQQVTLSCSPISGHRSVSWYQQTPGQGLQFLFEYFSETQRNKGNFPGRFSGRQFSNSRSEMNVSTLELGDSALYLCASSPGLAGHNEQFFGPGTRLTVL.

The rearrangement uses TRBV12-3 or TRBV12-4 and TRBJ2-3; D remains unclear. The CDR3 contains 12 residues. Trimming stripped 7 bases from V and 3 bases from J, with 8 bases between. CDR3 in DNA: TGTGCCAGCACCCCATTGACAGATACGCAGTATTTT. It translates to CASTPLTDTQYF.